These 2 T cell receptor beta chains originate from one sample sequenced in a study of blood T cell repertoires in COVID-19. Method: immunoSEQ multiplex PCR; TCRdb's copy keeps in-frame clones and lacks some. The sample consists of about 38,000 clones, around 90% of them appearing once. Sequencing used peripheral blood. The receptor set was obtained from a man in his fifties or sixties with COVID-19, enrolled during active disease.

This clone was observed a few times. The CDR3 nucleotides are TGTGCCAGCAGTTTATTCGGCGGATTACAAGAGACCCAGTACTTC. Its translation is CASSLFGGLQETQYF. This chain uses TRBV28 with TRBJ2-5; D remains unclear. This CDR3 has 15 residues. The V and J ends lost 1 base and 2 bases respectively, with 11 bases between them. Germline CDR1 MDHEN, CDR2 SYDVKM.

This chain connects TRBV5-4 to TRBJ2-2; TRBD2 agrees at 13 bases. With V trimmed by 7 bases and J by 5 bases, 5 bases remained unmatched. In germline, CDR1 is SGHNT, CDR2 YYREEE (reference sequence). The CDR3 consists of 15 residues. The CDR3 sequence: CASQLAGGGTGELFF. For the CDR3, the DNA is TGTGCCAGCCAACTAGCGGGAGGGGGTACCGGGGAGCTGTTTTTT.